The present T cell receptor beta chain was sequenced within a study of blood T cell repertoires in COVID-19. How the authors handled the data: For nucleated cells, counts were estimated from reference gene primer amplification. Profiled with immunoSEQ multiplex PCR; TCRdb holds only in-frame clones, not every one. The V and J calls and clone size come from that table; D and trimming were worked out from the DNA. The sample lists 50,000 to 75,000 clones, more than 60% seen once, with around 5% in the top ten. V was shortened by 4 bases and J by 0 bases, with 10 bases between the two germline ends. Germline CDR1 MNHEY, CDR2 SVGAGI. The CDR3 length is 15 residues.

The TCR sequence derives from a human donor in a cohort sampled during active COVID-19. The sample consisted of peripheral blood. J is TRBJ1-5 and V is TRBV6-5, with unresolved D. For the CDR3, the DNA is TGTGCCAGCAGTTCCGGGTATTATAGCAATCAGCCCCAGCATTTT. Amino acids: CASSSGYYSNQPQHF.